Listed below are T cell receptor beta chains from one sample, sequenced in a study of blood T cell repertoires in COVID-19. Libraries were prepared by immunoSEQ multiplex PCR; TCRdb keeps only in-frame clonotypes and omits some of them. Of approximately 140,000 clones listed, roughly 86% are singletons. The source material was peripheral blood. The receptors here all came from a man aged 50-59 years with active or convalescent COVID-19. The CDR3 runs from the conserved cysteine through the conserved F or W. A D gene is named only where the DNA matches it firmly. Clone size appears in some rows only: once, few, many, or a class for an expanded clone.

d_call clone_size j_call v_call cdr3_nt cdr3_aa
- - TRBJ2-1 TRBV5-1 TGCGCCAGCAGCTCCTTGGGGGCAAATGAGCAGTTCTTC CASSSLGANEQFF
- - TRBJ1-1 TRBV28 TGTGCCAGCAGCACCGGAGGCACTGAAGCTTTCTTT CASSTGGTEAFF
- once TRBJ1-2 TRBV4-1 TGCGCCAGCAGCCAAGAAACGGTGAAGTATGGCTACACCTTC CASSQETVKYGYTF
TRBD2 - TRBJ2-5 TRBV30 TGTGCCTGGAGAACGGGGACTAGCGCAACGAGAGAGACCCAGTACTTC CAWRTGTSATRETQYF
- - TRBJ1-4 TRBV19 TGTGCCAGTAGTCCCGGGGGGCGGTTTAATGAAAAACTGTTTTTT CASSPGGRFNEKLFF
- - TRBJ2-2 TRBV19 TGTGCCAGTAGTATTTATCGGGAGCTGTTTTTT CASSIYRELFF
TRBD2 few TRBJ2-3 TRBV24-1 TGTGCCACCCAAACTAGCGGTCTCAGCACAGATACGCAGTATTTT CATQTSGLSTDTQYF
- once TRBJ1-2 TRBV15 TGTGCCACCACCTCGATCCGGTTATCGTATGGCTACACCTTC CATTSIRLSYGYTF
- - TRBJ2-7 TRBV5-4 TGTGCCAGCAGCCCCCCAGGACTCTCGACAATGGGAGAGCAGTACTTC CASSPPGLSTMGEQYF
- - TRBJ1-2 TRBV25-1 TGTGCCAGCAGTGAAGGGGGGTCGAGCTATGGCTACACCTTC CASSEGGSSYGYTF
TRBD2 - TRBJ2-7 TRBV11-2 TGTGCCAGCAGCCTGGGAGGGAACTACGAGCAGTACTTC CASSLGGNYEQYF
TRBD1 - TRBJ2-7 TRBV28 TGTGCCAGCAGTTTGGACAGGGTCAACGAGCAGTACTTC CASSLDRVNEQYF
- - TRBJ2-5 TRBV15 TGTGCCACCAGCAGAGATTCGGGGGGCCCAGAGACCCAGTACTTC CATSRDSGGPETQYF
TRBD1 - TRBJ2-7 TRBV11-2 TGTGCCAGCAGTCCCCGGGACAGGAAAATTCGCCACTACGAGCAGTACTTC CASSPRDRKIRHYEQYF